The 23 T cell receptor beta chains given below trace back to one sample, sequenced in a study of cytotoxic CD8 clonotypes in ibrutinib-treated CLL. This table comes from immunoSEQ multiplex PCR, and its TCRdb copy is limited to in-frame clones, with some not included. The table lists fewer than 35,000 clones, approximately 85% of them singletons. Source: PBMCs, taken after 24 months of ibrutinib treatment. The receptors stem from a human donor with chronic lymphocytic leukemia.

The chain is built from TRBV2 and TRBJ1-2, with a weak D call TRBD1 (5 bases). The CDR3 is 12 amino acids. Germline CDR1 SNHLY, CDR2 FYNNEI. Deletions cut 6 bases from V and 6 bases from J, with 11 bases between. The CDR3 spells CASRRGADGYTF. In nucleotides, the CDR3 is TGTGCCAGCAGGAGGGGCGCCGATGGCTACACCTTC.

The rearrangement links TRBV7-2 to TRBJ1-5; D gene ambiguous. The V end was cut by 2 bases, the J end by 0 bases, with 8 bases between. The CDR3 sequence is 15 residues long. Germline lookup yields CDR1 SGHTA and CDR2 FQGNSA. CDR3 residues: CASSLNWASNQPQHF. Here the CDR3 DNA reads TGTGCCAGCAGCTTAAATTGGGCTAGCAATCAGCCCCAGCATTTT. The variable domain in full, completed from reference TRBV7-2 and TRBJ1-5, reads GAGVSQSPSNKVTEKGKDVELRCDPISGHTALYWYRQSLGQGLEFLIYFQGNSAPDKSGLPSDRFSAERTGGSVSTLTIQRTQQEDSAVYLCASSLNWASNQPQHFGDGTRLSIL.

The chain couples TRBV29-1 to TRBJ2-1; D is perhaps TRBD1 (6 bases). Germline CDR1 and CDR2: SQVTM and ANQGSEA. CDR3 size: 14 residues. Deletions cut 1 base from V and 9 bases from J, with 16 bases between. The CDR3 loop reads CSVEGTAEVGEQFF. In DNA form, the CDR3 reads TGCAGCGTTGAAGGGACAGCGGAGGTGGGTGAGCAGTTCTTC.

Only a few counts were recorded for this clone. The chain combines TRBV7-8 with TRBJ1-6, with 10 bases identical to TRBD1. The V segment lost 8 bases and the J segment 13 bases; nucleotides outside the gene matches: 8. This CDR3 comprises 13 residues. Germline CDR1 is SGHVS and CDR2 is FQNEAQ. The CDR3 sequence: CASRDRGGLPLHF. The CDR3 DNA reads as TGTGCCAGCCGGGACAGGGGAGGACTGCCCCTCCACTTT.

V and J are TRBV5-1 and TRBJ2-1; 8 nucleotides align to TRBD2. CDR1 and CDR2 (germline): SGHRS, YFSETQ. The CDR3 has 16 residues. Trimming took 4 bases from V and 6 from J; bases not matched to a gene: 12. The CDR3 region has the DNA TGCGCCAGCAGCACCCACCGGGGGGGCCTCTTCAATGAGCAGTTCTTC. This sequence encodes CASSTHRGGLFNEQFF. Using reference TRBV5-1 and TRBJ2-1 for the parts outside the CDR3, the full variable domain is KAGVTQTPRYLIKTRGQQVTLSCSPISGHRSVSWYQQTPGQGLQFLFEYFSETQRNKGNFPGRFSGRQFSNSRSEMNVSTLELGDSALYLCASSTHRGGLFNEQFFGPGTRLTVL.

This chain links TRBV9 with TRBJ2-3, with a possible D match to TRBD1 (6 bases). The CDR3 sequence is 16 residues long. The V and J ends lost 0 bases and 0 bases respectively, with 11 bases between them. Germline V gene sequence: CDR1 SGDLS, CDR2 YYNGEE. CDR3 DNA: TGTGCCAGCAGCGTAGAGGGGGAGTATAGCACAGATACGCAGTATTTT. Translating gives CASSVEGEYSTDTQYF.

The chain recombines TRBV6-1 with TRBJ1-1; 7 bases match TRBD1. Germline V lookup: CDR1 MNHNS, CDR2 SASEGT. This CDR3 is 13 amino acids long. The trim removed 1 base at V and 8 bases at J, leaving 4 bases unmatched. In nucleotides, the CDR3 is TGTGCCAGCAGTGAAGATTTCAGGGGGGAAGCTTTCTTT. Its translation: CASSEDFRGEAFF.

The chain joins TRBV19 to TRBJ2-5; 7 bases agree with TRBD1. V was clipped by 5 bases and J by 5 bases; unmatched bases: 8. The CDR3 is made up of 14 amino acids. The V gene's germline CDR1 is LNHDA and CDR2 SQIVND (reference sequence). The CDR3 DNA sequence: TGTGCCAGTAGTTCCGACACAGGGGAGGAGACCCAGTACTTC. This sequence encodes CASSSDTGEETQYF.

This clone was found a few times. The gene calls are TRBV6-6 and TRBJ1-5; 9 bases match TRBD1. With 2 bases clipped from V and 6 bases from J, the junction kept 8 bases outside the gene matches. The CDR3 runs 16 residues. The germline V gene encodes CDR1 MNHNY and CDR2 SVGAGI (reference sequence). CDR3 residues: CASSYPGTGNGQPQHF. CDR3 in DNA: TGTGCCAGCAGTTACCCAGGGACAGGGAATGGTCAGCCCCAGCATTTT.

The V gene is TRBV9, the J gene TRBJ2-2, with D possibly TRBD2 on 7 matching bases. Per the germline V gene, CDR1 is SGDLS and CDR2 is YYNGEE. V was shortened by 10 bases and J by 3 bases, with 16 bases between the two germline ends. This CDR3 spans 14 amino acids. In DNA form, the CDR3 reads TGTGCCGCCAACCGGGGGGCGGACACCGGGGAGCTGTTTTTT. Translating it yields CAANRGADTGELFF.

This clone was recorded a few times. The rearrangement uses TRBV5-1 and TRBJ1-3; 7 bases match TRBD1. This CDR3 comprises 15 residues. Trimming at V came to 0 bases and at J to 4 bases, leaving 4 bases not matched to a gene. Germline lookup yields CDR1 SGHRS and CDR2 YFSETQ. CDR3 protein: CASSLGQGIGNTIYF. The CDR3 DNA reads TGCGCCAGCAGCTTGGGACAGGGAATAGGAAACACCATATATTTT.

The chain couples TRBV4-1 to TRBJ1-4; maybe TRBD1 (6 bases). CDR1 and CDR2 from the germline V gene are MGHRA and YSYEKL. With 1 base removed from V and 5 bases from J, the gap between germline ends came to 11 bases. The CDR3 loop spans 15 amino acids. The CDR3 DNA reads as TGCGCCAGCAGCCAAGTACAGGGTCGGAATGAAAAACTGTTTTTT. As protein: CASSQVQGRNEKLFF.

This chain joins TRBV28 and TRBJ2-3; D is ambiguous. V gave up 6 bases and J gave up 2 bases, with 6 bases separating them. The CDR3 consists of 12 residues. Germline assignment: CDR1 MDHEN and CDR2 SYDVKM. CDR3 in DNA: TGTGCCAGCAGCGCAAACACAGATACGCAGTATTTT. Translated: CASSANTDTQYF.

This chain uses TRBV27 with TRBJ1-6; 10 bases agree with TRBD1. Germline assignment: CDR1 MNHEY and CDR2 SMNVEV (reference sequence). The junction had 7 bases not matched to a gene; V was cut back by 7 bases and J by 7 bases. This CDR3 is 15 amino acids long. The CDR3 coding sequence is TGTGCCAGCAAACTGACAGGGGGCGTCAATTCACCCCTCCACTTT. This codes for CASKLTGGVNSPLHF.

The sample holds a few counts of this clone. This chain joins TRBV5-6 and TRBJ2-3; 8 nucleotides align to TRBD2. The trim removed 0 bases at V and 2 bases at J, leaving 5 bases unmatched. The CDR3 runs to 16 residues. Germline CDR1 SGHDT, CDR2 YYEEEE. The CDR3 DNA sequence: TGTGCCAGCAGCTTGGAGCGCGGGGGGTACACAGATACGCAGTATTTT. Protein product: CASSLERGGYTDTQYF.

The chain is built from TRBV7-3 and TRBJ1-1, with no clear D. CDR1 SGHTA and CDR2 FQGTGA come from the germline V gene. The ends were cut back, 2 bases at V and 7 bases at J, with 17 bases in the middle. The CDR3 is made up of 15 amino acids. As DNA, the CDR3 is TGTGCCAGCAGCTTATTACCGGGAGGGATACTTGAAGCTTTCTTT. This encodes CASSLLPGGILEAFF.

The chain carries TRBV2 and TRBJ2-1; 10 positions agree with TRBD1. The CDR3 covers 15 residues. Germline CDR1 reads SNHLY; CDR2 reads FYNNEI. Trimming removed 3 bases from V and 5 bases from J; junction bases left unmatched: 4. The CDR3 loop is CASSDWDRGDNEQFF. The CDR3 DNA follows: TGTGCCAGCAGTGACTGGGACAGGGGAGACAATGAGCAGTTCTTC.

The gene calls are TRBV6-5 and TRBJ2-2, with a possible D match to TRBD1 (6 bases). The germline gives CDR1 MNHEY, CDR2 SVGAGI. This CDR3 contains 14 residues. Trimming removed 6 bases from V and 6 bases from J, with 14 bases in between. Here the CDR3 DNA reads TGTGCCAGCAGCCACCGCCAGGGGCCCGGGGAGCTGTTTTTT. As protein: CASSHRQGPGELFF.

The J gene is TRBJ1-1, the V gene TRBV18; no definite D call. Germline CDR1 reads KGHSH; CDR2 reads LQKENI. Trimming shortened V by 1 base and J by 10 bases, and 13 bases separated the two germline ends. This CDR3 region has 13 residues. CDR3 sequence (DNA): TGTGCCAGCTCACCACGCCTACTCGAGGGAGCTTTCTTT. This translates into CASSPRLLEGAFF.

V usage is TRBV5-8 and J usage is TRBJ2-3; 8 bases are a match to TRBD2. The CDR3 length is 14 residues. With 2 bases clipped from V and 4 bases from J, the junction kept 3 bases outside the gene matches. Per germline, CDR1 SGHTS and CDR2 YDEGEE. The CDR3 region is CASSFGGAPDTQYF. CDR3 sequence (DNA): TGTGCCAGCAGCTTCGGGGGGGCCCCAGATACGCAGTATTTT.

The rearrangement joins TRBV19 to TRBJ1-2; D is unresolved. V lost 7 bases to trimming and J lost 1 base, with 10 bases between them. CDR1 and CDR2 (germline): LNHDA, SQIVND (reference sequence). The CDR3 runs 13 residues. CDR3 in amino acids: CASTAAGNYGYTF. As DNA, the CDR3 is TGTGCCAGTACGGCAGCTGGTAACTATGGCTACACCTTC. Complete variable domain (other parts from reference TRBV19 and TRBJ1-2): DGGITQSPKYLFRKEGQNVTLSCEQNLNHDAMYWYRQDPGQGLRLIYYSQIVNDFQKGDIAEGYSVSREKKESFPLTVTSAQKNPTAFYLCASTAAGNYGYTFGSGTRLTVV.

The chain has TRBV27 and TRBJ1-2, with 7 positions matching TRBD1. This CDR3 has 15 amino acids. CDR1 is MNHEY, CDR2 SMNVEV, per germline (reference sequence). Trimming cost V 4 bases and J 5 bases; bases outside gene matches: 10. The CDR3 nucleotides are TGTGCCAGCAGTTCCTGGACAGGCGGGTTTTATGGCTACACCTTC. As protein: CASSSWTGGFYGYTF.

The genes are TRBV7-2 and TRBJ2-5; TRBD2 matches at 8 bases. V lost 3 bases, J lost 2 bases, and 5 bases stayed unmatched. This CDR3 is 15 amino acids long. Looked up from germline, CDR1 is SGHTA and CDR2 is FQGNSA. The CDR3: CASSFVAGGQETQYF. The DNA for the CDR3 is TGTGCCAGCAGCTTTGTTGCGGGGGGACAAGAGACCCAGTACTTC.